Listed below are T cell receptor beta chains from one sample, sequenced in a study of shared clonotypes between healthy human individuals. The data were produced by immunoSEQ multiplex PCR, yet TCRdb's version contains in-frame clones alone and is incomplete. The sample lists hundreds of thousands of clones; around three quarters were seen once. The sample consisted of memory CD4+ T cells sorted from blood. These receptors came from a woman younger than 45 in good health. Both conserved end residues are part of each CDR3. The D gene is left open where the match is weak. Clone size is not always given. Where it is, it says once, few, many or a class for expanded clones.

TGTGCCAGCACCATCAAATTTGGACAGAATCAGCCCCAGCATTTT	CASTIKFGQNQPQHF	-	TRBV27	-	TRBJ1-5
TGTGCCAGCAGTTATTTGGCCCGGAACACCGGGGAGCTGTTTTTT	CASSYLARNTGELFF	-	TRBV6-6	-	TRBJ2-2
TGTGCCAGCAGCCCGAGGGGGAGAGGGTCCTACGAGCAGTACTTC	CASSPRGRGSYEQYF	-	TRBV11-3	-	TRBJ2-7
TGTGCCTGGAGTGGCGGACTAGCGGGAGTCTCCGGGGAGCTGTTTTTT	CAWSGGLAGVSGELFF	TRBD2	TRBV30	-	TRBJ2-2
TGTGCCTCTCAAAGGGGGACAAAAGGAACTGAAGCTTTCTTT	CASQRGTKGTEAFF	-	TRBV6-1	few	TRBJ1-1
TGTGCCAGCGGGTGGTTGACGTCGGGGACCCAGTACTTC	CASGWLTSGTQYF	-	TRBV27	-	TRBJ2-5
TGTGCCAGCAGGACGAGGCGGCAGGGTCGTTACGAGCAGTACTTC	CASRTRRQGRYEQYF	-	TRBV28	once	TRBJ2-7
TGTGCCAGCAGCCCGTTCGACAGGGTCCTCGCTGAAGCTTTCTTT	CASSPFDRVLAEAFF	TRBD1	TRBV5-6	-	TRBJ1-1
TGTGCCAGCAGCTTAAGTGTAGGACAGAGAACCTACGAGCAGTACTTC	CASSLSVGQRTYEQYF	-	TRBV11-2	-	TRBJ2-7
TGTGCCAGCAGCTTACGGGACAGCTTGAATGAGCAGTTCTTC	CASSLRDSLNEQFF	TRBD1	TRBV11-1	-	TRBJ2-1
TGTGCCAGCAGCAAACTTGCTTCACGGGAAGCTTTCTTT	CASSKLASREAFF	-	TRBV21-1	once	TRBJ1-1
TGTGCCAGCAGCCGCGCAGGGTACTACACCGGGGAGCTGTTTTTT	CASSRAGYYTGELFF	-	TRBV5-8	many	TRBJ2-2
TGTGCCAGCAGGTCACAATGGGGAAGGGACAGCCAAGCTTTCTTT	CASRSQWGRDSQAFF	TRBD1	TRBV6-5	-	TRBJ1-1
TGTGCCAGCAGAAAGGAATCTGGGGCCAACGTCCTGACTTTC	CASRKESGANVLTF	-	TRBV5-4	few	TRBJ2-6
TGCAGCGTTGAAGATTCAGGGGACGGGTCCTACGAGCAGTACTTC	CSVEDSGDGSYEQYF	-	TRBV29-1	-	TRBJ2-7
TGTGCCAGCAGTACCCGGACAGTCCAAGAGACCCAGTACTTC	CASSTRTVQETQYF	-	TRBV6-1	-	TRBJ2-5
TGTGCCAGCAGCCCTGGGACTAGCTTAGGTACAGATACGCAGTATTTT	CASSPGTSLGTDTQYF	TRBD2	TRBV7-3	-	TRBJ2-3
TGCGCCAGCAGCTTGGCCTACGGGGGCCAGGGGACTGAAGCTTTCTTT	CASSLAYGGQGTEAFF	-	TRBV5-1	-	TRBJ1-1
TGTGCCAGTAACAATCCCCCCGGGGTTATGACGGGGGAGCTGTTTTTT	CASNNPPGVMTGELFF	-	TRBV19	-	TRBJ2-2
TGCGCCAGCAGTGAGGGATGGGCGAACACCGGGGAGCTGTTTTTT	CASSEGWANTGELFF	-	TRBV10-1	-	TRBJ2-2
TGTGCCAGCAAACGACTCGTAGCAACTAATGAAAAACTGTTTTTT	CASKRLVATNEKLFF	-	TRBV2	-	TRBJ1-4
TGTGCTAGCGGACAGAATGAAAAACTGTTTTTT	CASGQNEKLFF	-	TRBV19	-	TRBJ1-4
TGCGCCAGCAGTCAGACCTTGGACAGGGGGGTATACAATGAGCAGTTCTTC	CASSQTLDRGVYNEQFF	TRBD1	TRBV23-1	-	TRBJ2-1
TGTGCCAGCAGCCCCCGGGAAGTCTACAATGAGCAGTTCTTC	CASSPREVYNEQFF	-	TRBV11-1	-	TRBJ2-1
TGTGCCAGCAGCGAACGGGACAGGGGTTACGAGCAGTACTTC	CASSERDRGYEQYF	TRBD1	TRBV9	once	TRBJ2-7
TGTGCCAGCAGTTACACGGCCACAGATACGCAGTATTTT	CASSYTATDTQYF	-	TRBV6-6	-	TRBJ2-3
TGTGCCAGCAGCTTAATGTCAGGGGAGGGCGACTACACCTTC	CASSLMSGEGDYTF	-	TRBV7-3	-	TRBJ1-2
TGTGCCAGCAGCCGGCGACAGACTAGCGGGAGCTTCTACGAGCAGTACTTC	CASSRRQTSGSFYEQYF	TRBD2	TRBV7-9	-	TRBJ2-7
TGTGCCAGCAGCTTAGGGGGAGGCTACACCTTC	CASSLGGGYTF	-	TRBV5-6	few	TRBJ1-2
TGTGCCAGCAGCTTAGGCTTAGCGGGTAATGAGCAGTTCTTC	CASSLGLAGNEQFF	TRBD2	TRBV7-6	-	TRBJ2-1
TGTGCCAGCAGTGAAGGGGGGTTTCAGCCCCAGCATTTT	CASSEGGFQPQHF	-	TRBV2	-	TRBJ1-5
TGTGCCAGCAGCTCAGGGGGAGCCACTTCGTCGGAGACCCAGTACTTC	CASSSGGATSSETQYF	TRBD1	TRBV7-7	few	TRBJ2-5
TGCGCCAGCAGCTTGGGAGAGAACACTGAAGCTTTCTTT	CASSLGENTEAFF	-	TRBV5-1	-	TRBJ1-1
TGTGCCAGCAGTACCACAGCGGGGTCCTACAATGAGCAGTTCTTC	CASSTTAGSYNEQFF	TRBD2	TRBV27	once	TRBJ2-1
TGCAGCGTTGGGACTAGCGGCTCCTACGAGCAGTACTTC	CSVGTSGSYEQYF	TRBD2	TRBV29-1	-	TRBJ2-7
TGTGCCAGTACTCGGGGGAGGAACACTGAAGCTTTCTTT	CASTRGRNTEAFF	-	TRBV19	-	TRBJ1-1
TGTGCCAGCAGTGAAAACATAGGGCGGGCTCAGTTCTTC	CASSENIGRAQFF	-	TRBV6-1	few	TRBJ2-1
TGTGCCACCAGCAGAGATTTTGGAGAAGACGAGCAGTACTTC	CATSRDFGEDEQYF	-	TRBV15	-	TRBJ2-7
TGTGCCTGGACGGTGGGAGGCAGGCGATATGGCTACACCTTC	CAWTVGGRRYGYTF	-	TRBV30	many	TRBJ1-2
TGTGCCAGCACCGGGGGACAGGGCAATCAGCCCCAGCATTTT	CASTGGQGNQPQHF	TRBD1	TRBV6-1	-	TRBJ1-5
TGCGCCAGCAGCCAACAGGGCCAACCGGGTGAAAAACTGTTTTTT	CASSQQGQPGEKLFF	-	TRBV5-1	-	TRBJ1-4
TGTGCCAGCAGCCCCGATAGCGGGAGTTATGAGACCCAGTACTTC	CASSPDSGSYETQYF	TRBD2	TRBV7-2	many	TRBJ2-5
TGTGCCAGCTCACCACTAGCGGACAGCACAGATACGCAGTATTTT	CASSPLADSTDTQYF	-	TRBV18	-	TRBJ2-3
TGTGCCACCAGCAGAGGACGGTCCAATCAGCCCCAGCATTTT	CATSRGRSNQPQHF	-	TRBV15	-	TRBJ1-5
TGTGCCAGCAGCTTAGGGGGGGCAAATGTAGCTTTCTTT	CASSLGGANVAFF	-	TRBV11-2	many	TRBJ1-1
TGTGCCAGCAGTCCCGGACAGAATAGCAATCAGCCCCAGCATTTT	CASSPGQNSNQPQHF	-	TRBV6-1	-	TRBJ1-5
TGCGCCAGCAGCCAAGCCCCAGCAGCGGATACGCAGTATTTT	CASSQAPAADTQYF	-	TRBV4-1	-	TRBJ2-3
TGTGCCAGCAGCAAAGCGCTTGGCGGGAGAGTCAATGAGCAGTTCTTC	CASSKALGGRVNEQFF	-	TRBV21-1	few	TRBJ2-1
TGTGCCAGTATCCCGGAGGGGGCGGGTGAAGCTTTCTTT	CASIPEGAGEAFF	TRBD1	TRBV19	once	TRBJ1-1